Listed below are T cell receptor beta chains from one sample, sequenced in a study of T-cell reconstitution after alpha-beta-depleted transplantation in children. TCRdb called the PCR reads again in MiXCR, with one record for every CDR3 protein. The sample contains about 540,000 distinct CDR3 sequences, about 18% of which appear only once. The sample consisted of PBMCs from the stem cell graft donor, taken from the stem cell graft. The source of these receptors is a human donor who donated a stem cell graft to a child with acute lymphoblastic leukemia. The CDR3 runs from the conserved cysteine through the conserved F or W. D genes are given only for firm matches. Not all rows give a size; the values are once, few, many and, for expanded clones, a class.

cdr3_aa: CASSIDWVYNEQFF; cdr3_nt: TGTGCCAGCAGCATCGACTGGGTTTACAATGAGCAGTTCTTC; v_call: TRBV7-2; j_call: TRBJ2-1; clone_size: .; d_call: .
cdr3_aa: CAIRATGKDEAFF; cdr3_nt: TGTGCCATCAGGGCTACAGGGAAAGATGAAGCTTTCTTT; v_call: TRBV10-3; j_call: TRBJ1-1; clone_size: many; d_call: .
cdr3_aa: CSARNPGLAGSGEQFF; cdr3_nt: TGCAGTGCTAGAAACCCGGGACTAGCGGGATCGGGTGAGCAGTTCTTC; v_call: TRBV20-1; j_call: TRBJ2-1; clone_size: .; d_call: TRBD2
cdr3_aa: CSVETLNTEAFF; cdr3_nt: TGCAGCGTTGAAACGTTAAACACTGAAGCTTTCTTT; v_call: TRBV29-1; j_call: TRBJ1-1; clone_size: .; d_call: .
cdr3_aa: CASIGGGKAFF; cdr3_nt: TGTGCCAGCATCGGCGGGGGTAAAGCTTTCTTT; v_call: TRBV7-9; j_call: TRBJ1-1; clone_size: few; d_call: .
cdr3_aa: CSVEVGTYRYQETQYF; cdr3_nt: TGCAGCGTTGAAGTCGGAACCTATCGTTACCAAGAGACCCAGTACTTC; v_call: TRBV29-1; j_call: TRBJ2-5; clone_size: many; d_call: .
cdr3_aa: CASSIAGVSYNEQFF; cdr3_nt: TGTGCCAGTAGTATAGCAGGGGTTTCCTACAATGAGCAGTTCTTC; v_call: TRBV19; j_call: TRBJ2-1; clone_size: .; d_call: .
cdr3_aa: CSVAWGNQPQHF; cdr3_nt: TGCAGCGTTGCTTGGGGGAATCAGCCCCAGCATTTT; v_call: TRBV29-1; j_call: TRBJ1-5; clone_size: .; d_call: .
cdr3_aa: CASLGETSGRPYNEQFF; cdr3_nt: TGTGCCAGCTTGGGGGAGACTAGCGGGAGGCCCTACAATGAGCAGTTCTTC; v_call: TRBV27; j_call: TRBJ2-1; clone_size: .; d_call: TRBD2
cdr3_aa: CASSLSGTGFPYEQYF; cdr3_nt: TGTGCCAGCAGTTTATCCGGGACAGGGTTTCCTTACGAGCAGTACTTC; v_call: TRBV27; j_call: TRBJ2-7; clone_size: many; d_call: TRBD1
cdr3_aa: CASSLQRSYEQYF; cdr3_nt: TGTGCCAGCAGCCTTCAGCGGTCCTACGAGCAGTACTTC; v_call: TRBV4-2; j_call: TRBJ2-7; clone_size: .; d_call: .
cdr3_aa: CASSSGRRAGELFF; cdr3_nt: TGTGCCAGCAGTTCCGGGAGGAGGGCCGGGGAGCTGTTTTTT; v_call: TRBV12-3/TRBV12-4; j_call: TRBJ2-2; clone_size: once; d_call: TRBD2
cdr3_aa: CASSVATDTQYF; cdr3_nt: TGTGCCAGCAGCGTAGCTACAGATACGCAGTATTTT; v_call: TRBV9; j_call: TRBJ2-3; clone_size: few; d_call: .
cdr3_aa: CASSQLRAYEQYF; cdr3_nt: TGTGCCAGCAGCCAACTCCGGGCCTACGAGCAGTACTTC; v_call: TRBV3-1; j_call: TRBJ2-7; clone_size: few; d_call: .
cdr3_aa: CASSPPGLAGSSGETQYF; cdr3_nt: TGTGCCAGCAGTCCGCCGGGACTAGCGGGGTCCTCCGGAGAGACCCAGTACTTC; v_call: TRBV12-3/TRBV12-4; j_call: TRBJ2-5; clone_size: .; d_call: TRBD2
cdr3_aa: CASSLAHSPNYGYTF; cdr3_nt: TGTGCCAGCAGCTTAGCACACAGTCCTAACTATGGCTACACCTTC; v_call: TRBV7-8; j_call: TRBJ1-2; clone_size: few; d_call: .
cdr3_aa: CASKGRLVGNEQFF; cdr3_nt: TGTGCCAGCAAGGGGAGACTAGTAGGCAATGAGCAGTTCTTC; v_call: TRBV12-3/TRBV12-4; j_call: TRBJ2-1; clone_size: .; d_call: .
cdr3_aa: CASDLGESGANVLTF; cdr3_nt: TGTGCCAGCGACTTGGGGGAATCTGGGGCCAACGTCCTGACTTTC; v_call: TRBV12-3/TRBV12-4; j_call: TRBJ2-6; clone_size: .; d_call: .
cdr3_aa: CASSLYGEFNSPLHF; cdr3_nt: TGTGCCAGCAGCTTGTACGGGGAATTTAATTCACCCCTCCACTTT; v_call: TRBV5-6; j_call: TRBJ1-6; clone_size: few; d_call: .
cdr3_aa: CASSIGTGGIYGYTF; cdr3_nt: TGTGCCAGCAGTATCGGGACAGGGGGAATCTATGGCTACACCTTC; v_call: TRBV12-3/TRBV12-4; j_call: TRBJ1-2; clone_size: .; d_call: TRBD1
cdr3_aa: CASSAGWGTEAFF; cdr3_nt: TGCGCCAGCAGCGCCGGCTGGGGCACTGAAGCTTTCTTT; v_call: TRBV5-1; j_call: TRBJ1-1; clone_size: .; d_call: .
cdr3_aa: CASSQSWDVRYTIYF; cdr3_nt: TGTGCCAGCAGCCAGAGCTGGGATGTCCGGTACACCATATATTTT; v_call: TRBV6-1; j_call: TRBJ1-3; clone_size: few; d_call: .
cdr3_aa: CAISENRNSYEQYF; cdr3_nt: TGTGCCATCAGTGAGAACAGAAACTCCTACGAGCAGTACTTC; v_call: TRBV10-3; j_call: TRBJ2-7; clone_size: few; d_call: .
cdr3_aa: CASSLSGFNEKLFF; cdr3_nt: TGTGCCAGCAGTTTATCGGGGTTTAATGAAAAACTGTTTTTT; v_call: TRBV27; j_call: TRBJ1-4; clone_size: few; d_call: .
cdr3_aa: CAISVAQAEVSYEQYF; cdr3_nt: TGTGCCATCAGTGTAGCTCAGGCAGAAGTCTCCTACGAGCAGTACTTC; v_call: TRBV10-3; j_call: TRBJ2-7; clone_size: .; d_call: .
cdr3_aa: CASSTPIGTTQETQYF; cdr3_nt: TGTGCCAGCAGCACCCCTATCGGGACTACCCAAGAGACCCAGTACTTC; v_call: TRBV6-2/TRBV6-3; j_call: TRBJ2-5; clone_size: .; d_call: TRBD2
cdr3_aa: CASSLVDGTNTQYF; cdr3_nt: TGTGCCAGCAGTCTAGTAGACGGCACAAATACGCAGTATTTT; v_call: TRBV27; j_call: TRBJ2-3; clone_size: .; d_call: .
cdr3_aa: CASSHSGRETNTGELFF; cdr3_nt: TGTGCCAGCAGCCACAGCGGGAGGGAAACGAACACCGGGGAGCTGTTTTTT; v_call: TRBV14; j_call: TRBJ2-2; clone_size: .; d_call: TRBD2
cdr3_aa: CASSLSLGGTEAFF; cdr3_nt: TGTGCCAGCAGTTTATCGTTGGGGGGGACTGAAGCTTTCTTT; v_call: TRBV27; j_call: TRBJ1-1; clone_size: few; d_call: .
cdr3_aa: CASSLRQGTYNEQFF; cdr3_nt: TGTGCCAGCAGCTTGAGACAGGGTACCTACAATGAGCAGTTCTTC; v_call: TRBV7-9; j_call: TRBJ2-1; clone_size: few; d_call: TRBD1
cdr3_aa: CSAPLAANRGNTEAFF; cdr3_nt: TGCAGTGCTCCCCTGGCTGCGAACCGAGGGAACACTGAAGCTTTCTTT; v_call: TRBV20-1; j_call: TRBJ1-1; clone_size: .; d_call: .
cdr3_aa: CSVETGAEQYF; cdr3_nt: TGCAGCGTTGAAACGGGGGCCGAGCAGTACTTC; v_call: TRBV29-1; j_call: TRBJ2-7; clone_size: few; d_call: .
cdr3_aa: CASSDGLWTGLDGYTF; cdr3_nt: TGTGCCAGCAGTGACGGGCTATGGACCGGGCTTGATGGCTACACCTTC; v_call: TRBV2; j_call: TRBJ1-2; clone_size: few; d_call: .
cdr3_aa: CASSLSGGGVYEKLFF; cdr3_nt: TGTGCCAGCAGTTTATCGGGGGGTGGTGTATATGAAAAACTGTTTTTT; v_call: TRBV27; j_call: TRBJ1-4; clone_size: .; d_call: .
cdr3_aa: CASSPGGSGTNNEQFF; cdr3_nt: TGTGCCAGCAGTCCTGGGGGGAGCGGGACAAACAATGAGCAGTTCTTC; v_call: TRBV12-3/TRBV12-4; j_call: TRBJ2-1; clone_size: .; d_call: .
cdr3_aa: CASRLRDRGNQPQHF; cdr3_nt: TGTGCCAGCAGGCTCCGGGACAGGGGCAATCAGCCCCAGCATTTT; v_call: TRBV27; j_call: TRBJ1-5; clone_size: few; d_call: TRBD1
cdr3_aa: CSARGLADEQFF; cdr3_nt: TGCAGTGCTAGAGGACTAGCCGATGAGCAGTTCTTC; v_call: TRBV20-1; j_call: TRBJ2-1; clone_size: .; d_call: TRBD2
cdr3_aa: CASAKSGKTQGTPYEQYF; cdr3_nt: TGTGCCAGCGCAAAATCGGGTAAAACACAGGGGACCCCCTACGAGCAGTACTTC; v_call: TRBV12-3/TRBV12-4; j_call: TRBJ2-7; clone_size: few; d_call: TRBD1
cdr3_aa: CASSQVGAYQETQYF; cdr3_nt: TGTGCCAGCAGCCAAGTCGGGGCTTACCAAGAGACCCAGTACTTC; v_call: TRBV14; j_call: TRBJ2-5; clone_size: few; d_call: .
cdr3_aa: CSDSPLAGSRNEQYF; cdr3_nt: TGCAGTGACAGCCCACTAGCGGGATCCCGAAACGAGCAGTACTTC; v_call: TRBV20-1; j_call: TRBJ2-7; clone_size: .; d_call: TRBD2
cdr3_aa: CASSLGVSGPDNEQFF; cdr3_nt: TGTGCCAGCAGCTTGGGGGTTAGCGGGCCGGACAATGAGCAGTTCTTC; v_call: TRBV7-9; j_call: TRBJ2-1; clone_size: .; d_call: TRBD2
cdr3_aa: CSVLRGESNTIYF; cdr3_nt: TGCAGCGTCCTCCGGGGGGAATCAAACACCATATATTTT; v_call: TRBV29-1; j_call: TRBJ1-3; clone_size: .; d_call: .
cdr3_aa: CAWARAWACNQPQHF; cdr3_nt: TGTGCCTGGGCCCGAGCCTGGGCCTGCAATCAGCCCCAGCATTTT; v_call: TRBV30; j_call: TRBJ1-5; clone_size: .; d_call: .
cdr3_aa: CASSLRAGISYEQYF; cdr3_nt: TGTGCCAGCAGCTTACGGGCGGGAATCTCCTACGAGCAGTACTTC; v_call: TRBV7-3; j_call: TRBJ2-7; clone_size: few; d_call: .
cdr3_aa: CASSVQTGGDEKLFF; cdr3_nt: TGTGCCAGCAGTGTTCAGACAGGGGGCGATGAAAAACTGTTTTTT; v_call: TRBV12-3/TRBV12-4; j_call: TRBJ1-4; clone_size: .; d_call: TRBD1
cdr3_aa: CATGQGLTEAFF; cdr3_nt: TGTGCCACCGGACAGGGTTTAACTGAAGCTTTCTTT; v_call: TRBV25-1; j_call: TRBJ1-1; clone_size: .; d_call: TRBD1
cdr3_aa: CASRETGGSISYEQYF; cdr3_nt: TGCGCCAGCAGGGAGACAGGAGGATCAATCTCCTACGAGCAGTACTTC; v_call: TRBV10-2; j_call: TRBJ2-7; clone_size: .; d_call: .
cdr3_aa: CAGKTSGSTDTQYF; cdr3_nt: TGTGCCGGCAAGACTAGCGGGAGCACAGATACGCAGTATTTT; v_call: TRBV6-1; j_call: TRBJ2-3; clone_size: few; d_call: TRBD2
cdr3_aa: CSASLAGVTEQYF; cdr3_nt: TGCAGTGCTAGTTTGGCGGGAGTAACCGAGCAGTACTTC; v_call: TRBV20-1; j_call: TRBJ2-7; clone_size: many; d_call: TRBD2
cdr3_aa: CASSVAGGPQPQHF; cdr3_nt: TGTGCCAGCAGCGTAGCTGGGGGGCCCCAGCCCCAGCATTTT; v_call: TRBV9; j_call: TRBJ1-5; clone_size: .; d_call: .
cdr3_aa: CSARPPGPTDTQYF; cdr3_nt: TGCAGTGCTAGACCCCCGGGTCCCACAGATACGCAGTATTTT; v_call: TRBV20-1; j_call: TRBJ2-3; clone_size: few; d_call: .
cdr3_aa: CASSSRQGANSNQPQHF; cdr3_nt: TGTGCCAGCAGCTCTCGACAGGGGGCTAATAGCAATCAGCCCCAGCATTTT; v_call: TRBV12-3/TRBV12-4; j_call: TRBJ1-5; clone_size: .; d_call: TRBD1
cdr3_aa: CATRSGGSEQFF; cdr3_nt: TGTGCCACCAGGTCGGGAGGGAGCGAGCAGTTCTTC; v_call: TRBV24-1; j_call: TRBJ2-1; clone_size: few; d_call: TRBD2